The clone carrying this T cell receptor beta chain has only a few counts. This specimen comes from a study of cytomegalovirus exposure and HLA in healthy donors. This PCR relied on a set of 60 Vbeta primers and 13 Jbeta primers. Clones were read by immunoSEQ multiplex PCR, and TCRdb kept only the in-frame ones, dropping some. The sample lists some 98,000 clones; 55% to 75% were seen once. This CDR3 spans 15 amino acids. Deletions cut 0 bases from V and 2 bases from J, with 10 bases between. Germline CDR1 reads SGDLS; CDR2 reads YYNGEE. What was sequenced was PBMCs. The source is a man in his fifties in good health and CMV-seronegative. The gene calls are TRBV9 and TRBJ2-3; D is unclear. The CDR3 DNA sequence: TGTGCCAGCAGCGTAGAGATCGCTAACACAGATACGCAGTATTTT. Protein sequence: CASSVEIANTDTQYF.